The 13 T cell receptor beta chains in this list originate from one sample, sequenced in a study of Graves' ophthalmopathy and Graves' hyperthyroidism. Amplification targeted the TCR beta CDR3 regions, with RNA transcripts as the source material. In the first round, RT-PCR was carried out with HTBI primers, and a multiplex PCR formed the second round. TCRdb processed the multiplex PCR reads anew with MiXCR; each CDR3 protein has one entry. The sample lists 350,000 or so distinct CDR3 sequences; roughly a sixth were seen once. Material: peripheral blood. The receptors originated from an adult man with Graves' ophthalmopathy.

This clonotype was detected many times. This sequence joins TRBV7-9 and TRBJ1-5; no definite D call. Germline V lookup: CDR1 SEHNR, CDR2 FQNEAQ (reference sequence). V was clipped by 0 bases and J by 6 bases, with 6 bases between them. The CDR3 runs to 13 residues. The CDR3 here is CASSLAGTQPQHF. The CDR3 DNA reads TGTGCCAGCAGCTTAGCGGGCACTCAGCCCCAGCATTTT.

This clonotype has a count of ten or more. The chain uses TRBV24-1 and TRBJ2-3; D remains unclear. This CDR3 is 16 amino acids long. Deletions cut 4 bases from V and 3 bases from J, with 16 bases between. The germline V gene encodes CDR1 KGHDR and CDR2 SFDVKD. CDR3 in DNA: TGTGCCACCAGTGACCAGGTCAAAGACTCAACAGATACGCAGTATTTT. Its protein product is CATSDQVKDSTDTQYF.

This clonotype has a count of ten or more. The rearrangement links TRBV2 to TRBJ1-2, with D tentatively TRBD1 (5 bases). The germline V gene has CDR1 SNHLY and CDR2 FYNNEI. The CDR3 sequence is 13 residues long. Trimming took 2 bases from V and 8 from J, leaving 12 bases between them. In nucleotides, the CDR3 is TGTGCCAGCAGTGAAATGGGGCACAGGGGCTACACCTTC. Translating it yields CASSEMGHRGYTF.

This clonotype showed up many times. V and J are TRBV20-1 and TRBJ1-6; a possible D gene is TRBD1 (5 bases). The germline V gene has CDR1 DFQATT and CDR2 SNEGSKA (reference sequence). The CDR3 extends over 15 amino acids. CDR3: CSLRFGRGRDSPLHF. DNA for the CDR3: TGCAGCCTCAGGTTCGGGCGGGGGAGGGATTCACCCCTCCACTTT.

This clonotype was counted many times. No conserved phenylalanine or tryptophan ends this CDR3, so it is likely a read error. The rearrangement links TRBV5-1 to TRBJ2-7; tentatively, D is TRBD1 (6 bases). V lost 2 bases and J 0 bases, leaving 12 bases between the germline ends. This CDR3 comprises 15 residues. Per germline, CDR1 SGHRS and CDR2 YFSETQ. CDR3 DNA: TGCGCCAGCAGCTTATTGGACAGTCTCTCCTACGAGCAGTACCTC. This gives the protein CASSLLDSLSYEQYL.

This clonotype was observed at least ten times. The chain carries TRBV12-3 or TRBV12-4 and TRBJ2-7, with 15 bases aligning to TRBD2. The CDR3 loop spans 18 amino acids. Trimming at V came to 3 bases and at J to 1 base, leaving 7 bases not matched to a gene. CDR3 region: CASSFGGLAGGPSYEQYF. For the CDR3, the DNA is TGTGCCAGCAGTTTCGGTGGACTAGCGGGAGGGCCGTCCTACGAGCAGTACTTC.

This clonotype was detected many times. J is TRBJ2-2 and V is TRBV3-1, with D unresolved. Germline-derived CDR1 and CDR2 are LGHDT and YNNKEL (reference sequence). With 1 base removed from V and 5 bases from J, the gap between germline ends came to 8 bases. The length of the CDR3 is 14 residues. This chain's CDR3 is CASSQAWETGELFF. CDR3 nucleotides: TGTGCCAGCAGCCAAGCATGGGAAACCGGGGAGCTGTTTTTT.

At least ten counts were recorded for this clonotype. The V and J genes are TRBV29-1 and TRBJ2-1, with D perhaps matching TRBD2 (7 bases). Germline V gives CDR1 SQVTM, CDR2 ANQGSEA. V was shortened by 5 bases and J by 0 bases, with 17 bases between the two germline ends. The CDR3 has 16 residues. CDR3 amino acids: CSVSALRGGSYNEQFF. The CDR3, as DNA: TGCAGCGTTTCGGCGTTGAGGGGGGGCTCCTACAATGAGCAGTTCTTC.

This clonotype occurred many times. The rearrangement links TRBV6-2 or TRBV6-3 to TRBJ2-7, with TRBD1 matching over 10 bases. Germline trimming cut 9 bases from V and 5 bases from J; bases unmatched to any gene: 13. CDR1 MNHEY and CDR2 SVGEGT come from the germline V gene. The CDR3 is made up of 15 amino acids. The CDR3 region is CASRKAGQGFHEQYF. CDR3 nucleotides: TGTGCCAGTCGAAAAGCGGGACAGGGGTTCCACGAGCAGTACTTC.

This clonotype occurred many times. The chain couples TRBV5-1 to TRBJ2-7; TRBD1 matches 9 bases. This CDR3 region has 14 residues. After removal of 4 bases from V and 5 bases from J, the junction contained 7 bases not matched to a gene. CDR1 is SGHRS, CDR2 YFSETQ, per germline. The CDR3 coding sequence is TGCGCCAGCAGCGGACGGACAGGGGTGGACGAGCAGTACTTC. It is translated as CASSGRTGVDEQYF. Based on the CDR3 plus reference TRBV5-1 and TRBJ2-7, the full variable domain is KAGVTQTPRYLIKTRGQQVTLSCSPISGHRSVSWYQQTPGQGLQFLFEYFSETQRNKGNFPGRFSGRQFSNSRSEMNVSTLELGDSALYLCASSGRTGVDEQYFGPGTRLTVT.

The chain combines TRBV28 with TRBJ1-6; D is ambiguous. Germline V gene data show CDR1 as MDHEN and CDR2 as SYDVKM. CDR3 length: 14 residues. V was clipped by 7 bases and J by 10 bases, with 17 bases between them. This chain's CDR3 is CASTETTRGSPLHF. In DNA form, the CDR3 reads TGTGCCAGCACCGAGACGACCCGAGGGTCACCCCTCCACTTT.

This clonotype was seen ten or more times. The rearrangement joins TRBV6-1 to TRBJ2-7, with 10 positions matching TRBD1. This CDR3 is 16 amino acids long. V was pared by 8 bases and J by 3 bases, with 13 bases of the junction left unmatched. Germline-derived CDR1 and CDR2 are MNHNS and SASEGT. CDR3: CASRTGGGSVIYEQYF. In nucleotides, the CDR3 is TGTGCCAGCCGGACAGGGGGTGGTAGTGTTATCTACGAGCAGTACTTC.

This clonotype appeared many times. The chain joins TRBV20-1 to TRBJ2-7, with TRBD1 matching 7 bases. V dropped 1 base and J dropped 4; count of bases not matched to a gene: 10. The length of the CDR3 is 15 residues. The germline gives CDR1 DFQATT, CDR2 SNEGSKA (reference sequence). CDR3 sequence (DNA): TGCAGTGCTAGAGGACAGGGATCAGCGGATTACGAGCAGTACTTC. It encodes CSARGQGSADYEQYF.